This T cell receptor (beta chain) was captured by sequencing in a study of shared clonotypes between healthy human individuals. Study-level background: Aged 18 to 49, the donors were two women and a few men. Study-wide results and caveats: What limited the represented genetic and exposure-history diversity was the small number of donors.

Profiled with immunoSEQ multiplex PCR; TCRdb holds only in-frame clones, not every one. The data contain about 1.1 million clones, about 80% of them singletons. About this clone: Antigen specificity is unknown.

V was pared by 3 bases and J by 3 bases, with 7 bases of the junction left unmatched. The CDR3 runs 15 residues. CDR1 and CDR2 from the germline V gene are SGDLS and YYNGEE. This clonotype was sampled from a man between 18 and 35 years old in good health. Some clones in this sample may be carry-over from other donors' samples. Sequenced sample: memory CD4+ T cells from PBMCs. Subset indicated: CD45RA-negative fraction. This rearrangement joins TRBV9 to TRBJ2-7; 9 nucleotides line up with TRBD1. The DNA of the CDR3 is TGTGCCAGCAGCGCGGGGACAGGGAAGCTCTACGAGCAGTACTTC. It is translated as CASSAGTGKLYEQYF. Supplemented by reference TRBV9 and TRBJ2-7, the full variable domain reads DSGVTQTPKHLITATGQRVTLRCSPRSGDLSVYWYQQSLDQGLQFLIQYYNGEERAKGNILERFSAQQFPDLHSELNLSSLELGDSALYFCASSAGTGKLYEQYFGPGTRLTVT.